These 27 T cell receptor beta chains were sequenced from one sample in a study of T-cell reconstitution after alpha-beta-depleted transplantation in children. The TCRbeta library was prepared with unique molecular identifiers. MiXCR, applied by TCRdb to the PCR reads, yields one record per CDR3 protein. Altogether roughly 300,000 distinct CDR3 sequences are present, 10% to 13% being singletons, with the ten largest covering about 2.3%. Sequences were derived from PBMCs from the stem cell graft donor, sampled from the stem cell graft. These receptors all come from a human donor who donated a stem cell graft to a child with acute lymphoblastic leukemia.

J is TRBJ2-3 and V is TRBV12-3 or TRBV12-4; 9 nucleotides line up with TRBD2. There are 16 residues in the CDR3. The J segment lost 2 bases and the V segment lost 6 bases, leaving 9 bases of the junction unmatched. This CDR3 reads CASSPFAGGPTDTQYF. The DNA of the CDR3 is TGTGCCAGCAGCCCCTTTGCGGGAGGGCCCACAGATACGCAGTATTTT.

This chain links TRBV29-1 with TRBJ2-3; no clear D. CDR3 length equals 13 residues. Germline lookup yields CDR1 SQVTM and CDR2 ANQGSEA. The V and J ends lost 4 bases and 2 bases respectively, with 10 bases between them. The CDR3 is CSVVNAFTDTQYF. The CDR3 DNA reads TGCAGCGTTGTTAACGCCTTCACAGATACGCAGTATTTT.

The chain combines TRBV7-2 with TRBJ2-7; D call uncertain. Deletions cut 6 bases from V and 3 bases from J, with 12 bases between. In germline, CDR1 is SGHTA, CDR2 FQGNSA. The CDR3 has 13 residues. The CDR3: CASSSDTVYEQYF. CDR3 in DNA: TGTGCCAGCAGTTCCGACACCGTCTACGAGCAGTACTTC.

This clonotype showed up just a few times. The chain joins TRBV7-2 to TRBJ1-4, with 10 bases identical to TRBD1. V trimming: 0 bases; J trimming: 7 bases; junction bases outside the gene matches: 2. The CDR3 spans 15 residues. Germline V CDR1 and CDR2: SGHTA, FQGNSA. The CDR3 sequence: CASSLAGTGVEKLFF. The CDR3 region has the DNA TGTGCCAGCAGCTTAGCCGGGACAGGGGTTGAAAAACTGTTTTTT.

This clonotype was detected only a few times. The chain is built from TRBV12-3 or TRBV12-4 and TRBJ2-5; maybe TRBD2 (7 bases). The CDR3 sequence is 11 residues long. Trimming cost V 8 bases and J 9 bases, with 13 bases left between them. CDR3 nucleotide sequence: TGTGCCAGCGGGAAAGGGGGGGCCCAGTACTTC. Residues: CASGKGGAQYF.

The genes are TRBV10-3 and TRBJ2-1; 9 positions match TRBD1. The V and J ends lost 3 bases and 10 bases, in that order; junction bases with no gene match: 7. This CDR3 spans 14 amino acids. Germline assignment: CDR1 ENHRY and CDR2 SYGVKD. CDR3 sequence (DNA): TGTGCCATCAGTGACGCGGGACAGGGCGGAGAGCAGTTCTTC. Amino acids: CAISDAGQGGEQFF.

This clonotype was counted ten times or more. CDR3 loop: CASSLVRRGETQYF. The CDR3 DNA reads as TGTGCCAGCAGCTTGGTGAGACGTGGAGAGACCCAGTACTTC. The chain is built from TRBV5-6 and TRBJ2-5; D gene unclear. Germline CDR1 and CDR2: SGHDT and YYEEEE. This CDR3 contains 14 residues. The V gene lost 0 bases and the J gene lost 4 bases, with 10 bases spanning the gap.

V gene TRBV4-2 combines with J gene TRBJ2-5; tentatively, D is TRBD2 (7 bases). Germline V gene sequence: CDR1 LGHNA, CDR2 YNFKEQ. The CDR3 runs 16 residues. Between the trimmed V and J ends, which lost 1 base and 5 bases, there was a span of 17 bases. The CDR3 DNA reads TGTGCCAGCAGCCAAGGGGGGGCGGGAGTCGGGGAGACCCAGTACTTC. This encodes CASSQGGAGVGETQYF.

The gene calls are TRBV7-2 and TRBJ1-2, with 8 positions matching TRBD1. The CDR3 has 17 amino acids. V shed 4 bases, J shed 6 bases, and the junction held 16 bases outside the gene matches. Germline V gives CDR1 SGHTA, CDR2 FQGNSA. This CDR3 reads CASSSQGATHARDGYTF. In DNA form, the CDR3 reads TGTGCCAGCAGCTCCCAGGGGGCGACCCACGCTAGGGATGGCTACACCTTC.

The chain joins TRBV9 to TRBJ1-5, with a weak D call TRBD1 (6 bases). V was shortened by 3 bases and J by 3 bases, with 10 bases between the two germline ends. Germline V gene data show CDR1 as SGDLS and CDR2 as YYNGEE. The length of the CDR3 is 14 residues. CDR3 in DNA: TGTGCCAGCAGCGCCGAGGGGGACAATCAGCCCCAGCATTTT. Its protein product is CASSAEGDNQPQHF.

This clonotype was recorded many times. This chain links TRBV12-3 or TRBV12-4 with TRBJ2-3, with a possible D match to TRBD1 (6 bases). The CDR3 sequence is 13 residues long. Trimming pared 6 bases from V and 13 bases from J, leaving 20 bases between. The DNA for the CDR3 is TGTGCCAGCAGGGCCTTCGGGTTCAAGGGGGAGTATTTT. Translating gives CASRAFGFKGEYF.

This clonotype came up many times. The chain employs TRBV7-9 and TRBJ2-4; D may be TRBD2 (6 bases). There are 16 residues in the CDR3. Trimming cost V 5 bases and J 6 bases, with 20 bases left between them. Germline lookup yields CDR1 SEHNR and CDR2 FQNEAQ (reference sequence). The CDR3 region has the DNA TGTGCCAGCAGCCTGGACTACGGAGTTCTAGGAAACATTCAGTACTTC. This encodes CASSLDYGVLGNIQYF.

This clonotype was seen a few times. V gene TRBV10-3 combines with J gene TRBJ2-5; TRBD2 might be the D (5 bases). Trimming removed 3 bases at V and 4 bases at J, with 12 bases between. CDR3 length: 14 residues. Germline V gene lookup returns CDR1 ENHRY and CDR2 SYGVKD. CDR3 nucleotides: TGTGCCATCAGTGAACGGGGAGACGGAGAGACCCAGTACTTC. Amino acid sequence: CAISERGDGETQYF.

The V gene is TRBV27, the J gene TRBJ2-5, with TRBD1 identical over 8 bases. Trimming cost V 8 bases and J 1 base; bases outside gene matches: 18. Germline V CDR1 and CDR2: MNHEY, SMNVEV (reference sequence). CDR3 length equals 18 residues. CDR3 in DNA: TGTGCCAGCCAGCCACGGACAGGGTACCTCGGGGGCCAAGAGACCCAGTACTTC. This gives the protein CASQPRTGYLGGQETQYF.

This clonotype was detected only a few times. This chain uses TRBV4-2 with TRBJ2-7; perhaps TRBD2 as D (5 bases). V was trimmed by 3 bases and J by 4 bases, leaving 16 bases between them. Germline V gene lookup returns CDR1 LGHNA and CDR2 YNFKEQ. The CDR3 extends over 15 amino acids. CDR3: CASSHSLEGPYEQYF. The CDR3 DNA is TGTGCCAGCAGCCATTCCTTAGAGGGTCCATACGAGCAGTACTTC.

This clonotype was counted between two and nine times. The chain carries TRBV5-1 and TRBJ2-7, with D perhaps TRBD2 (5 bases). V was cut by 5 bases and J by 4 bases, with 19 bases left in between. The CDR3 runs to 15 residues. Germline values: CDR1 SGHRS, CDR2 YFSETQ. The CDR3, as DNA: TGCGCCAGCAGACGTGGGAGTGACGGCTCGTACGAGCAGTACTTC. Translation gives CASRRGSDGSYEQYF.

The V call is TRBV7-2, the J call TRBJ2-3; no firm D call. With 0 bases removed from V and 9 bases from J, the gap between germline ends came to 7 bases. CDR1 SGHTA and CDR2 FQGNSA come from the germline V gene. This CDR3 contains 12 residues. This CDR3 reads CASSLATYTQYF. CDR3 nucleotides: TGTGCCAGCAGCTTAGCGACCTACACGCAGTATTTT.

This clonotype was counted only a few times. The genes are TRBV7-8 and TRBJ2-7; no reliable D call. The V and J ends lost 1 base and 4 bases respectively, with 8 bases between them. This CDR3 is 13 amino acids long. Germline V gene lookup returns CDR1 SGHVS and CDR2 FQNEAQ. CDR3 protein: CASSLVSVYEQYF. In nucleotides, the CDR3 is TGTGCCAGCAGCTTAGTCTCAGTTTACGAGCAGTACTTC.

The sample holds many counts of this clonotype. This chain joins TRBV20-1 and TRBJ2-2, with D uncertain. The V end lost 0 bases, the J end lost 2 bases, and 4 bases lay between the germline ends. Germline V gene data show CDR1 as DFQATT and CDR2 as SNEGSKA (reference sequence). The CDR3 runs 13 residues. This CDR3 is CSARDRNTGELFF. The CDR3 bases are TGCAGTGCTAGAGATCGTAACACCGGGGAGCTGTTTTTT.

In its sample, this clonotype was seen many times. The chain combines TRBV20-1 with TRBJ2-3; no clear D gene. The CDR3 loop spans 15 amino acids. V was cut by 6 bases and J by 0 bases, with 16 bases left in between. Germline V gene data show CDR1 as DFQATT and CDR2 as SNEGSKA (reference sequence). This chain's CDR3 is CSAPFGGYSTDTQYF. The CDR3 DNA reads TGCAGTGCCCCTTTCGGCGGATATAGCACAGATACGCAGTATTTT.

CDR3 protein: CATSRDRSLAGVSDTGELFF. The CDR3 nucleotides are TGTGCCACCAGCAGAGATCGTTCACTAGCGGGAGTGTCGGACACCGGGGAGCTGTTTTTT. V usage is TRBV15 and J usage is TRBJ2-2; 11 bases align to TRBD2. CDR1 is LNHNV, CDR2 YYDKDF, per germline (reference sequence). V trimming: 0 bases; J trimming: 3 bases; junction bases outside the gene matches: 12. CDR3 length equals 20 residues.

This rearrangement joins TRBV15 to TRBJ1-5; D is unclear. This CDR3 comprises 14 residues. The V gene's germline CDR1 is LNHNV and CDR2 YYDKDF (reference sequence). V dropped 0 bases and J dropped 6 bases, with 9 bases sitting between them. The CDR3 sequence: CATSRDTLGQPQHF. CDR3 bases: TGTGCCACCAGCAGAGATACTTTGGGTCAGCCCCAGCATTTT.

This clonotype was picked up a small number of times. This chain joins TRBV29-1 and TRBJ2-3, with D maybe TRBD1 (5 bases). CDR1 is SQVTM, CDR2 ANQGSEA, per germline. CDR3 length equals 12 residues. The CDR3 sequence: CTETALTDTQYF. The DNA for the CDR3 is TGCACGGAGACAGCGCTAACAGATACGCAGTATTTT.

The chain couples TRBV28 to TRBJ2-7; D not resolved. V was pared by 5 bases and J by 1 base, with 9 bases between. CDR1 and CDR2 from the germline V gene are MDHEN and SYDVKM. CDR3 length: 13 residues. The CDR3 loop is CASSPTLSYEQYF. CDR3 bases: TGTGCCAGCAGTCCGACACTATCCTACGAGCAGTACTTC.

This clonotype was observed a handful of times. The chain recombines TRBV6-1 with TRBJ2-2; D not certain. Germline CDR1 MNHNS, CDR2 SASEGT. This CDR3 has 15 amino acids. V lost 1 base, J lost 0 bases, and 6 bases lay in between. CDR3 amino acids: CASSEVLTNTGELFF. CDR3 DNA: TGTGCCAGCAGTGAAGTCCTAACGAACACCGGGGAGCTGTTTTTT.

The chain is built from TRBV7-2 and TRBJ2-7, with 9 bases aligning to TRBD2. CDR1 is SGHTA, CDR2 FQGNSA, per germline. With 4 bases clipped from V and 6 bases from J, the junction kept 7 bases outside the gene matches. The CDR3 is made up of 14 amino acids. The CDR3 here is CASSSSGTSPEQYF. CDR3 sequence (DNA): TGTGCCAGCAGCTCATCCGGGACTAGCCCCGAGCAGTACTTC.

The chain is built from TRBV12-3 or TRBV12-4 and TRBJ1-1; the match to TRBD1 covers 8 bases. V dropped 6 bases and J dropped 6; count of bases not matched to a gene: 18. This CDR3 is 17 amino acids long. CDR3 DNA sequence: TGTGCCAGCAGGACGGACAGGGCAGGGGGAAGCAATCCTGAAGCTTTCTTT. This translates into CASRTDRAGGSNPEAFF.